This TCR beta chain is drawn from a study of cytotoxic CD8 clonotypes in ibrutinib-treated CLL (dated by TCRdb to about 2021). Some background on the complete study: The cohort was composed of 11 relapsed/refractory and about 15 treatment-naive patients; IGHV unmutated status was identified in roughly 18 patients. Partial responses were observed in approximately 24 patients and complete responses in 2; after a median follow-up of roughly 72 months, remission was maintained in around 14 patients and progression was observed in approximately 12. Response samples were taken after a median of about a year on treatment, ranging from about 6 to 40 months. Samples averaged about 260,000 productive templates and approximately 100,000 productive rearrangements. Of the 90 or so participants in the trial, about 25 had longitudinal samples available. Cryopreserved peripheral blood mononuclear cells were obtained before treatment, at response, and at either sustained remission or disease progression. All remission and progressive disease samples were collected while patients were still receiving ibrutinib. Study-wide findings and limitations: Sustained-remission and progressing patients did not have matched sampling times, and lymph node repertoires were not examined. Baseline clonality exceeded that of age-matched healthy donors and correlated strongly with circulating CD8+ T-cell counts. Public clonotypes were rare and either shrank or stayed stable during treatment, and the rise in clonality at ibrutinib response reflected expansion of private clonotypes. Clonality increased at ibrutinib response, stayed stable in sustained remission, and fell back toward baseline at progression.

Notes on this clone: The antigen this receptor binds is unknown. Base-call qualities are not available, and no considerably larger clone is one nucleotide away.

The goal of deep resolution MiSeq sequencing was a depth between 1 in 1 million and 1 in 200,000 T cells, and coverage averaged 10x per clonotype. TCR beta libraries were generated with the immunoSEQ hsTCRB Kit. Per the original workflow: The data were analyzed with ImmunoSEQ Analyzer and ImmunoSEQ Data Assistant, and V, D and J gene assignments followed IMGT definitions. Clonality, which ranges from 0 to 1, was calculated as one minus the normalized Shannon entropy of productive rearrangement frequencies. Only overrepresented clonotypes making up at least 0.05% of the repertoire of each patient were included in the public clonotype analysis. Some 13 age-matched healthy donor repertoires from immuneACCESS served as clonality controls. The source is immuneACCESS, and TCRdb retained only in-frame sequences with V and J called. Part of the clones is not carried over; for the studies checked, unresolved V genes explain less than half of this, and the remainder is unexplained. V, J and clone size are those of that table, while D and trimming were read from the DNA. Present in this sample are about 200,000 clones, around 70% of which were seen just once. The top ten clones comprise 10% to 15% of the sample.

The time point label, read with the paper, signifies: 24 months on ibrutinib. Around 2 micrograms of genomic DNA were extracted from cryopreserved PBMCs for TCR beta library preparation. Longitudinal blood samples from CLL patients on ibrutinib monotherapy underwent high-throughput TCR beta sequencing. The patients were enrolled in a single-center, open-label phase 2 trial of ibrutinib monotherapy. This sample comprised PBMCs, obtained after 24 months of ibrutinib treatment. This clonotype was sampled from a human donor with chronic lymphocytic leukemia.

The CDR3 in this case is CVTLAGGETQYF. The base sequence is TGTGTTACGCTAGCGGGAGGAGAGACCCAGTACTTC. The V gene is TRBV6-5 and the J gene is TRBJ2-5, with 11 bases in between that match TRBD2. The CDR3 holds 12 amino acids from the cysteine to the phenylalanine. Of all the DNA, just the CDR3 is kept, 36 bases in frame from base 1. In the germline V gene, CDR1 corresponds to MNHEY and CDR2 to SVGAGI.